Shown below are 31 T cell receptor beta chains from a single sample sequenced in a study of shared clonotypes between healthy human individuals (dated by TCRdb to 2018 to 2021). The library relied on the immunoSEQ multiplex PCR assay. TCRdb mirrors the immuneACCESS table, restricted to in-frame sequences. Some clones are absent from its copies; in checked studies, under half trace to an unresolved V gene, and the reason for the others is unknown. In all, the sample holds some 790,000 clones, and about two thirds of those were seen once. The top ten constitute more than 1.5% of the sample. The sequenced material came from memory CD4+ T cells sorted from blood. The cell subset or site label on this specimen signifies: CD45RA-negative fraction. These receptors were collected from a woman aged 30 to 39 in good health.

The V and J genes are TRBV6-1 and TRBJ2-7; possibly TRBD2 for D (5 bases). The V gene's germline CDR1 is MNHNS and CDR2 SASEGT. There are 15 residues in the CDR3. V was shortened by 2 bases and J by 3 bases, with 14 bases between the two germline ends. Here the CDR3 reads CASSESYSVVYEQYF. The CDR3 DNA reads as TGTGCCAGCAGTGAAAGCTATAGCGTGGTCTACGAGCAGTACTTC.

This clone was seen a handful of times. Here the CDR3 DNA reads TGCAGCGTTGGTAGGGGGGTTCACGAGCAGTACTTC. Its protein product is CSVGRGVHEQYF. The chain joins TRBV29-1 to TRBJ2-5, with D tentatively TRBD1 or TRBD2 (6 bases each). With the DNA end fitting TRBJ2-7 better, the J assignment may be wrong. The CDR3 extends over 12 amino acids. Per germline, CDR1 SQVTM and CDR2 ANQGSEA.

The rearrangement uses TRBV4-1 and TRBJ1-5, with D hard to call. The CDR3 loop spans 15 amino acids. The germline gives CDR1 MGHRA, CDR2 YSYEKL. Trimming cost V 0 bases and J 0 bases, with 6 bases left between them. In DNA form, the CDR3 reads TGCGCCAGCAGCCAAGATCTGAATAGCAATCAGCCCCAGCATTTT. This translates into CASSQDLNSNQPQHF.

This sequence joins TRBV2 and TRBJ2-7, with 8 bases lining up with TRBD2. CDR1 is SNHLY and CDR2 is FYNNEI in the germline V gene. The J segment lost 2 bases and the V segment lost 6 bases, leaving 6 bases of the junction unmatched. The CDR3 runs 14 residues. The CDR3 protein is CASRSGTRAYEQYF. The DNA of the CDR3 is TGTGCCAGCAGATCCGGGACTAGAGCCTACGAGCAGTACTTC.

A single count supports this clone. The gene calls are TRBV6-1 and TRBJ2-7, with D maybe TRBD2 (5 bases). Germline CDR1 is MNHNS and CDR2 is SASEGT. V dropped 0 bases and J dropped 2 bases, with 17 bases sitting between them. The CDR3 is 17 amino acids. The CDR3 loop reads CASSEAATGKGPYEQYF. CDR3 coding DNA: TGTGCCAGCAGTGAAGCCGCGACCGGGAAAGGCCCCTACGAGCAGTACTTC.

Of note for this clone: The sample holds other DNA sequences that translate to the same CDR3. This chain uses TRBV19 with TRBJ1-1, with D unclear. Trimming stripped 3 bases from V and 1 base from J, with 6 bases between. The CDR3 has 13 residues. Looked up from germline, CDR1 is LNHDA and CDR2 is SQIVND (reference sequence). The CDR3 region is CASSIPRNTEAFF. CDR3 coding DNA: TGTGCCAGTAGTATCCCAAGGAACACTGAAGCTTTCTTT.

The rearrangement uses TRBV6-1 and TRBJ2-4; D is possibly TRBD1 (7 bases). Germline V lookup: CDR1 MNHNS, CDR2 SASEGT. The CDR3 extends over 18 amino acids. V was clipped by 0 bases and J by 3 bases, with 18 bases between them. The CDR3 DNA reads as TGTGCCAGCAGTGAAGCGCCACAGGGGATGGGAGGCAAAAACATTCAGTACTTC. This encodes CASSEAPQGMGGKNIQYF.

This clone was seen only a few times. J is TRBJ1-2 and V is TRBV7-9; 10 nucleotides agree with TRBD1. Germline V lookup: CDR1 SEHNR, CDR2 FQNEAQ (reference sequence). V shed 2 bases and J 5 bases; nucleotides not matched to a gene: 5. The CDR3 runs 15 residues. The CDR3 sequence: CASSLNDRGHYGYTF. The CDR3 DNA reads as TGTGCCAGCAGCTTAAATGACAGGGGGCATTATGGCTACACCTTC.

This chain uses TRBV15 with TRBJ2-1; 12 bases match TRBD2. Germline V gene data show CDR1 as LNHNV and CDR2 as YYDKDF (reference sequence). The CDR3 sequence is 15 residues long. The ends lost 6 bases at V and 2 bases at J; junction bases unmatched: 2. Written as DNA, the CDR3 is TGTGCCACCAGACGGACTAGCGGGACCTACAATGAGCAGTTCTTC. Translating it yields CATRRTSGTYNEQFF.

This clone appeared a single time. The CDR3 sequence: CSGGGLPSADTQYF. CDR3 DNA sequence: TGCAGCGGAGGCGGATTACCCAGCGCAGATACGCAGTATTTT. The chain joins TRBV29-1 to TRBJ2-3; D remains ambiguous. V was pared by 7 bases and J by 4 bases, with 18 bases between. Germline assignment: CDR1 SQVTM and CDR2 ANQGSEA. The CDR3 consists of 14 residues.

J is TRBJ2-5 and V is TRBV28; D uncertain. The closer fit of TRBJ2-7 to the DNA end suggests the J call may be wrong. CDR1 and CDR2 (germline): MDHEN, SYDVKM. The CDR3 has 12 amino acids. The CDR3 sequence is CASSPDISEQYF. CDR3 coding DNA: TGTGCCAGCAGTCCCGACATAAGCGAGCAGTACTTC.

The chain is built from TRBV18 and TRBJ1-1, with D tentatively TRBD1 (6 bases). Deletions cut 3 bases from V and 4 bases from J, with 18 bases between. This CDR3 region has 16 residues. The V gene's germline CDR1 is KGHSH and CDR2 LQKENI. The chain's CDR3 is CASSPAGWGAGTEAFF. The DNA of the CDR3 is TGTGCCAGCTCACCCGCAGGTTGGGGGGCGGGCACTGAAGCTTTCTTT.

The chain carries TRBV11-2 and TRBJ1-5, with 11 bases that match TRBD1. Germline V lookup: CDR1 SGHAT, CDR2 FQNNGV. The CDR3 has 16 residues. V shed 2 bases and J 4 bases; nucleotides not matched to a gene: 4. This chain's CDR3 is CASSLSGTGGNQPQHF. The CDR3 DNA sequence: TGTGCCAGCAGCTTATCCGGGACAGGGGGAAATCAGCCCCAGCATTTT.

DNA of the CDR3: TGTGCCAGCAGCCGCCCCACCTACTATGGCTACACCTTC. Translated: CASSRPTYYGYTF. The rearrangement uses TRBV5-4 and TRBJ1-2, with unresolved D. The CDR3 length is 13 residues. The V gene's germline CDR1 is SGHNT and CDR2 YYREEE (reference sequence). V lost 4 bases and J 3 bases, leaving 10 bases between the germline ends.

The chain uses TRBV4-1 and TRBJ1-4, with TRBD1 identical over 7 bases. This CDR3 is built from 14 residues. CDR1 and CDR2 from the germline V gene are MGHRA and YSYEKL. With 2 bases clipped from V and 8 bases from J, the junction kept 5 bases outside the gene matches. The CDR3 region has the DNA TGCGCCAGCAGCCAACAGGGGGGAGACGAAAAACTGTTTTTT. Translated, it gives CASSQQGGDEKLFF.

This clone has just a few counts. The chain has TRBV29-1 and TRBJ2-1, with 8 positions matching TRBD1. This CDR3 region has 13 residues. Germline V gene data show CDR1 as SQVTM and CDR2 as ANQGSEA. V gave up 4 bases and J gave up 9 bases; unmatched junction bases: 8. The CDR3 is CSVVHRGSAEQFF. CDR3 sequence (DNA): TGCAGCGTTGTCCACAGGGGGTCGGCTGAGCAGTTCTTC.

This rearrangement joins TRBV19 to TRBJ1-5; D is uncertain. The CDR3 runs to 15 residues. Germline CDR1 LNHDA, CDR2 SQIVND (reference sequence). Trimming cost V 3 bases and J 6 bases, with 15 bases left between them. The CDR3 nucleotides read TGTGCCAGTAGTATGGTTCACGACCCAGGTCAGCCCCAGCATTTT. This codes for CASSMVHDPGQPQHF.

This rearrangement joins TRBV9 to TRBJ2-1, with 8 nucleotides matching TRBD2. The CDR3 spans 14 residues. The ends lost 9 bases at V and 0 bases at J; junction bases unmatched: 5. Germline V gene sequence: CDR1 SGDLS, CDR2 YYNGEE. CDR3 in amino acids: CATGGASSYNEQFF. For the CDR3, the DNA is TGTGCCACCGGGGGGGCGAGCTCCTACAATGAGCAGTTCTTC.

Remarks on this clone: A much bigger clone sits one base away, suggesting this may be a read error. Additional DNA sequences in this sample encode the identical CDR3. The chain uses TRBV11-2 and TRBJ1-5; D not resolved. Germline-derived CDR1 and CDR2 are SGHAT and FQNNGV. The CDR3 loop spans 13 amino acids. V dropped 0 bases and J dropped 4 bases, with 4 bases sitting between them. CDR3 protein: CASSLDGNQPQHF. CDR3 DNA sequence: TGTGCCAGCAGCTTAGACGGGAATCAGCCCCAGCATTTT.

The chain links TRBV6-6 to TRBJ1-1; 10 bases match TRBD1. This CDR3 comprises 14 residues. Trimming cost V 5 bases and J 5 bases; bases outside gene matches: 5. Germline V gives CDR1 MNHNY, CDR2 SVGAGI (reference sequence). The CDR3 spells CASSRDRGGTEAFF. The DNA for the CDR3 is TGTGCCAGCAGTCGGGACAGGGGTGGGACTGAAGCTTTCTTT.

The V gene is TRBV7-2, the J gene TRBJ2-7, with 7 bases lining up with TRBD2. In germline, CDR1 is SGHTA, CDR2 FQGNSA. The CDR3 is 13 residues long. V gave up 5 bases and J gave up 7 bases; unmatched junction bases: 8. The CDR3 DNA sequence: TGTGCCAGCAGCCCCCAGCGGGATCAAGAGCAGTACTTC. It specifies CASSPQRDQEQYF.

In DNA, the CDR3 is TGCGCCAGCAGCATAGGGACAGGGGGCCCACAAGAGACCCAGTACTTC. Its translation: CASSIGTGGPQETQYF. V usage is TRBV5-1 and J usage is TRBJ2-5; TRBD1 matches 12 bases. The CDR3 sequence is 16 residues long. With 4 bases clipped from V and 2 bases from J, the junction kept 6 bases outside the gene matches. CDR1 and CDR2 from the germline V gene are SGHRS and YFSETQ.

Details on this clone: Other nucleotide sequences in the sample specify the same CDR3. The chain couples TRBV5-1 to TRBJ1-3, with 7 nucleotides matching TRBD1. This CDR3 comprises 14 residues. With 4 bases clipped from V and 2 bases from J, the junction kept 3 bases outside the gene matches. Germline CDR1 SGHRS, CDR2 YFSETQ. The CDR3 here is CASSEGTAGNTIYF. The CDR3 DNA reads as TGCGCCAGCAGCGAAGGGACAGCTGGAAACACCATATATTTT.

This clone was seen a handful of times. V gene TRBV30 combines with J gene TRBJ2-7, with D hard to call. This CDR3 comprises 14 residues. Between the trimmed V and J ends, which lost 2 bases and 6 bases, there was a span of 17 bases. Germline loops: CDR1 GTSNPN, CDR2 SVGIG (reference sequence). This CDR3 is CAWSRSNLGSEQYF. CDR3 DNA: TGTGCCTGGAGTCGAAGTAACCTAGGAAGCGAGCAGTACTTC. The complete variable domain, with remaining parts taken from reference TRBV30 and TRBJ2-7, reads SQTIHQWPATLVQPVGSPLSLECTVEGTSNPNLYWYRQAAGRGLQLLFYSVGIGQISSEVPQNLSASRPQDRQFILSSKKLLLSDSGFYLCAWSRSNLGSEQYFGPGTRLTVT.

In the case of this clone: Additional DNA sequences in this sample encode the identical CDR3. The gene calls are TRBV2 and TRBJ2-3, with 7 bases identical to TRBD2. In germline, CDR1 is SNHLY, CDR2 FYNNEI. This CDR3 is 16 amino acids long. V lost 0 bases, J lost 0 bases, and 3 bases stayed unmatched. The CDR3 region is CASSEASAGSTDTQYF. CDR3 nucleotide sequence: TGTGCCAGCAGTGAAGCGTCAGCGGGAAGCACAGATACGCAGTATTTT.

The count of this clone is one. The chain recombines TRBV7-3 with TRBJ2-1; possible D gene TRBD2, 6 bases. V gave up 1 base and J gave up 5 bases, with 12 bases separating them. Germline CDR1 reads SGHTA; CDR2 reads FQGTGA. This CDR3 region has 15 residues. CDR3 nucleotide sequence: TGTGCCAGCAGCTTAAGGCAGGCGGGGCACAATGAGCAGTTCTTC. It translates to CASSLRQAGHNEQFF.

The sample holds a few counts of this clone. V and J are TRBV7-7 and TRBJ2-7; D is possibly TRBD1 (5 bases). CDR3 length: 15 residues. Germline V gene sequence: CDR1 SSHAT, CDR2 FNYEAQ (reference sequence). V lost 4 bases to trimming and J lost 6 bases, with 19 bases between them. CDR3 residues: CASSSPEDSRREQYF. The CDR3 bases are TGTGCCAGCAGCTCCCCCGAAGACAGTAGGCGCGAGCAGTACTTC.

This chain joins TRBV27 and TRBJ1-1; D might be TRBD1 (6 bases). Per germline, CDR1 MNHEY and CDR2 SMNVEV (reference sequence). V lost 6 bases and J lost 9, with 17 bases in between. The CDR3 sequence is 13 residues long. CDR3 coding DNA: TGTGCCAGCAGCCCGATGACAGGTTATAAAGCTTTCTTT. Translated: CASSPMTGYKAFF.

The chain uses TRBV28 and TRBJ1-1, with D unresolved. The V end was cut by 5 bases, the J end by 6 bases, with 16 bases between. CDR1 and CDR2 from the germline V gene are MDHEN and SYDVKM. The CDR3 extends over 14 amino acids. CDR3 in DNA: TGTGCCAGCAGTCGCCCTCAAGACTACTCTGAAGCTTTCTTT. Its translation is CASSRPQDYSEAFF.

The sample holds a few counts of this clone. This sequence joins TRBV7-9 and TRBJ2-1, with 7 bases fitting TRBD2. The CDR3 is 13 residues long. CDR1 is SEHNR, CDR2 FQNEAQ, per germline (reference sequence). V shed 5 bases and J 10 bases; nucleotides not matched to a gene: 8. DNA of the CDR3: TGTGCCAGCAGCCTTGGTACAGCGGGGGAGCAGTTCTTC. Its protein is CASSLGTAGEQFF.

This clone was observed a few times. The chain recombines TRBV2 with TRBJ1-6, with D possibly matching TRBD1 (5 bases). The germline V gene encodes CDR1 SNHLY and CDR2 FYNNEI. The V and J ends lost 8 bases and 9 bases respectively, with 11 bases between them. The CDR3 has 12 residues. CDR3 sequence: CASRGFSSPLHF. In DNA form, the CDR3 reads TGTGCCAGCCGGGGGTTCAGTTCACCCCTCCACTTT.